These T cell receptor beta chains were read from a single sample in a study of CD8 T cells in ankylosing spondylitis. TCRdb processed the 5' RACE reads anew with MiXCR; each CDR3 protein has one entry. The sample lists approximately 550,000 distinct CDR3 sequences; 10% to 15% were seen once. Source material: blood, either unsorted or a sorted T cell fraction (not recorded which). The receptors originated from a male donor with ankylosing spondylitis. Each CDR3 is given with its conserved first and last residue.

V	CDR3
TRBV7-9	CASSPDRGGYTIYF
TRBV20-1	CSARVAGAHSSTDTQYF
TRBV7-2	CASSLAGRVGYGYTF
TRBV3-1	CASSGRRQGGETQYF
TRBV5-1	CASSSPGTGAVTDTQYF
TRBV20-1	CSARGQGPYNSPLHF
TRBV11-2	CATRAGWRSSYNEQFF
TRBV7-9	CASISTVPSGANVLTF
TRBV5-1	CASTPGVQETQYF
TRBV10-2	CASSTGGSTDTQYF
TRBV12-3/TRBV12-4	CASLRGTGPGNYQPQHF
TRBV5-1	CASSRGLAGEETQYF
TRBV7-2	CASSLVLSRGSGETQYF
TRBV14	CASSRPPGELFF
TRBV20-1	CSARKGSANEQFF
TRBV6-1	CASSETLVGDQETQYF